These T cell receptor beta chains were read from a single sample in a study of T cell changes during pregnancy in multiple sclerosis. Here immunoSEQ multiplex PCR was the method, and the copy in TCRdb shows in-frame clones only, minus some. Counted here are 85,000 to 130,000 clones, more than 90% occurring once; the ten biggest clones make up approximately 1.2%. This specimen consisted of peripheral blood, obtained in the second trimester of pregnancy. The source is a female donor with multiple sclerosis, enrolled in a pregnancy study. CDR3s include the opening cysteine and the closing phenylalanine or tryptophan. The order of the fields is CDR3 DNA, CDR3 protein, D gene, J gene, clone size, V gene. The D gene is left open where the match is weak. Part of the rows lack a size; the others show once, few, many or a class for expanded clones.

CDR3 DNA: TGTGCCAGTAGCCTCCGGGACAGGGGATTGGGAGACTACGAGCAGTACTTC
CDR3 protein: CASSLRDRGLGDYEQYF
D gene: TRBD1
J gene: TRBJ2-7
clone size: .
V gene: TRBV19

CDR3 DNA: TGTGCCAGCAGCTTGGGTCGACAGGATCCGAACACCGGGGAGCTGTTTTTT
CDR3 protein: CASSLGRQDPNTGELFF
D gene: .
J gene: TRBJ2-2
clone size: .
V gene: TRBV5-5

CDR3 DNA: TGTGCCAGCACCTCAAGGGGTGGGTTTAGCAATCAGCCCCAGCATTTT
CDR3 protein: CASTSRGGFSNQPQHF
D gene: .
J gene: TRBJ1-5
clone size: .
V gene: TRBV28

CDR3 DNA: TGTGCCAGCAGCCTGCTCGACAGGGGGCTCGGGGACACTGAAGCTTTCTTT
CDR3 protein: CASSLLDRGLGDTEAFF
D gene: TRBD1
J gene: TRBJ1-1
clone size: .
V gene: TRBV7-3

CDR3 DNA: TGTGCCAGCAGTGATTTTGGGGGGGACCGCCAAAATGAGCAGTTCTTC
CDR3 protein: CASSDFGGDRQNEQFF
D gene: TRBD2
J gene: TRBJ2-1
clone size: .
V gene: TRBV6-1

CDR3 DNA: TGTGCCAGCTCCCCTCGGACTAGAACCCACAATGAGCAGTTCTTC
CDR3 protein: CASSPRTRTHNEQFF
D gene: TRBD2
J gene: TRBJ2-1
clone size: .
V gene: TRBV18

CDR3 DNA: TGTGCCACAGGAGGTGGGACAGATACGCAGTATTTT
CDR3 protein: CATGGGTDTQYF
D gene: .
J gene: TRBJ2-3
clone size: .
V gene: TRBV7-9

CDR3 DNA: TGTGCCAGCAGTTCAGTATTATCCCGCGGGGTGAGCTCCTACGAGCAGTACTTC
CDR3 protein: CASSSVLSRGVSSYEQYF
D gene: .
J gene: TRBJ2-7
clone size: .
V gene: TRBV27

CDR3 DNA: TGTGCCAGCAGTGATCTTTCAGGGAACACTGAAGCTTTCTTT
CDR3 protein: CASSDLSGNTEAFF
D gene: .
J gene: TRBJ1-1
clone size: .
V gene: TRBV6-1

CDR3 DNA: TGTGCCAGCAGCCGGATAGCGGCTTCTAGCACAGATACGCAGTATTTT
CDR3 protein: CASSRIAASSTDTQYF
D gene: .
J gene: TRBJ2-3
clone size: .
V gene: TRBV7-2

CDR3 DNA: TGTGCCAGCAGTGACAGGGCGGTAGTTACGCAGTATTTT
CDR3 protein: CASSDRAVVTQYF
D gene: .
J gene: TRBJ2-3
clone size: few
V gene: TRBV6-1

CDR3 DNA: TGTGCCAGCAGCGTAGGTATAGCTGATGAGCAGTTCTTC
CDR3 protein: CASSVGIADEQFF
D gene: .
J gene: TRBJ2-1
clone size: .
V gene: TRBV9

CDR3 DNA: TGTGCCTGGCTTGGGCCGGGAGAAAACCGGGCCACTGAAGCTTTCTTT
CDR3 protein: CAWLGPGENRATEAFF
D gene: .
J gene: TRBJ1-1
clone size: .
V gene: TRBV30

CDR3 DNA: TGTGCCAGCAGCTCGGGGCGGGGAAACGGCCCTAACTATGGCTACACCTTC
CDR3 protein: CASSSGRGNGPNYGYTF
D gene: .
J gene: TRBJ1-2
clone size: once
V gene: TRBV7-7

CDR3 DNA: TGTGCCAGCAGTTACCTCCTAGCGGGAGGCGAGCAGTACTTC
CDR3 protein: CASSYLLAGGEQYF
D gene: TRBD2
J gene: TRBJ2-7
clone size: once
V gene: TRBV6-5

CDR3 DNA: TGTGCCAGCAGCTCCTATTCGGCGGGACAAGAGACCCAGTACTTC
CDR3 protein: CASSSYSAGQETQYF
D gene: .
J gene: TRBJ2-5
clone size: .
V gene: TRBV7-9

CDR3 DNA: TGTGCCAGTAGTATCCGCGGTATTGGGGGGGGGAGTTCGAATACGCAGTATTTT
CDR3 protein: CASSIRGIGGGSSNTQYF
D gene: TRBD2
J gene: TRBJ2-3
clone size: .
V gene: TRBV19

CDR3 DNA: TGTGCCTGGGGCAGGGGGGACTATGGCTACACCTTC
CDR3 protein: CAWGRGDYGYTF
D gene: TRBD1
J gene: TRBJ1-2
clone size: .
V gene: TRBV30

CDR3 DNA: TGTGCCAGCAGCCAAGTTTCAGGGGCGGACACCGGGGAGCTGTTTTTT
CDR3 protein: CASSQVSGADTGELFF
D gene: .
J gene: TRBJ2-2
clone size: .
V gene: TRBV4-2

CDR3 DNA: TGTGCCAGCAGCGTAGGGCGGCGGGGCTCCCACGAGCAGTACTTC
CDR3 protein: CASSVGRRGSHEQYF
D gene: .
J gene: TRBJ2-7
clone size: .
V gene: TRBV9

CDR3 DNA: TGTGCCAGCAGTTCTAGCGGGACGATCTACGAGCAGTACTTC
CDR3 protein: CASSSSGTIYEQYF
D gene: TRBD2
J gene: TRBJ2-7
clone size: .
V gene: TRBV6-6

CDR3 DNA: TGTGCCAGCAGCCTAGACAGGGGGCAATATTCACCCCTCCACTTT
CDR3 protein: CASSLDRGQYSPLHF
D gene: TRBD1
J gene: TRBJ1-6
clone size: .
V gene: TRBV5-4

CDR3 DNA: TGTGCCAGTAGTACGCAAGAGACCCAGTACTTC
CDR3 protein: CASSTQETQYF
D gene: .
J gene: TRBJ2-5
clone size: .
V gene: TRBV19

CDR3 DNA: TGTGCCAGCAGCCCATGGGACAGTAAAGAGACCCAGTACTTC
CDR3 protein: CASSPWDSKETQYF
D gene: TRBD1
J gene: TRBJ2-5
clone size: .
V gene: TRBV7-9

CDR3 DNA: TGTGCCAGCAGCCAGGTAGCGGGACAAGAGACCCAGTACTTC
CDR3 protein: CASSQVAGQETQYF
D gene: TRBD2
J gene: TRBJ2-5
clone size: .
V gene: TRBV4-2

CDR3 DNA: TGTGCCAGCAGCTTTGGTAGCGGGGGCGGAGAGACCCAGTACTTC
CDR3 protein: CASSFGSGGGETQYF
D gene: TRBD2
J gene: TRBJ2-5
clone size: .
V gene: TRBV7-9

CDR3 DNA: TGTGCCAGCAGTTTGACAGGGACCACCGGGGAGCTGTTTTTT
CDR3 protein: CASSLTGTTGELFF
D gene: TRBD1
J gene: TRBJ2-2
clone size: once
V gene: TRBV27

CDR3 DNA: TGTGCCAGCAGTAAGGGGGGGGGATCGGAAGCTTTCTTT
CDR3 protein: CASSKGGGSEAFF
D gene: .
J gene: TRBJ1-1
clone size: .
V gene: TRBV28

CDR3 DNA: TGTGCCAGTAGTATAAGGGGGACCGGGGAGCTGTTTTTT
CDR3 protein: CASSIRGTGELFF
D gene: .
J gene: TRBJ2-2
clone size: .
V gene: TRBV19

CDR3 DNA: TGTGCCAGTAGTATAGGACAGGGAAGCTACGAGCAGTACTTC
CDR3 protein: CASSIGQGSYEQYF
D gene: TRBD1
J gene: TRBJ2-7
clone size: .
V gene: TRBV19

CDR3 DNA: TGTGCCGGCAGACTAGCGGGAAACAATGAGCAGTTCTTC
CDR3 protein: CAGRLAGNNEQFF
D gene: TRBD2
J gene: TRBJ2-1
clone size: once
V gene: TRBV6-1

CDR3 DNA: TGCGCCAGCAGCCTCGGTCCTTGGACAGGCTATGGCTACACCTTC
CDR3 protein: CASSLGPWTGYGYTF
D gene: TRBD1
J gene: TRBJ1-2
clone size: few
V gene: TRBV5-1

CDR3 DNA: TGTGCCAGCAGCGTAGAGTCGGGACTCCACACCGGGGAGCTGTTTTTT
CDR3 protein: CASSVESGLHTGELFF
D gene: .
J gene: TRBJ2-2
clone size: .
V gene: TRBV9

CDR3 DNA: TGTGCCAGCAGTGGGAGTGCAACTAATGAAAAACTGTTTTTT
CDR3 protein: CASSGSATNEKLFF
D gene: .
J gene: TRBJ1-4
clone size: .
V gene: TRBV2

CDR3 DNA: TGTGCCAGCAGCCAAAATGAGCAGTTCTTC
CDR3 protein: CASSQNEQFF
D gene: .
J gene: TRBJ2-1
clone size: few
V gene: TRBV28

CDR3 DNA: TGTGCCAGCAGCCCGTGGGGGGAGAAGCGCTTCAATGAGCAGTTCTTC
CDR3 protein: CASSPWGEKRFNEQFF
D gene: .
J gene: TRBJ2-1
clone size: .
V gene: TRBV28

CDR3 DNA: TGTGCCAGCAGCGTAGCGGGAGGCCAGGGGGAGACCCAGTACTTC
CDR3 protein: CASSVAGGQGETQYF
D gene: .
J gene: TRBJ2-5
clone size: .
V gene: TRBV9

CDR3 DNA: TGCGCCAGCAGCCTTACAGGGGTCTCCTACAATGAGCAGTTCTTC
CDR3 protein: CASSLTGVSYNEQFF
D gene: TRBD1
J gene: TRBJ2-1
clone size: .
V gene: TRBV4-1

CDR3 DNA: TGTGCCAGCACCCTCCCTGCAGCGGGGGTCTCTGGGGCCAACGTCCTGACTTTC
CDR3 protein: CASTLPAAGVSGANVLTF
D gene: TRBD2
J gene: TRBJ2-6
clone size: .
V gene: TRBV7-2

CDR3 DNA: TGTGCCAGCAGCTTGGAGGCTAGCGGGCGCTACAATGAGCAGTTCTTC
CDR3 protein: CASSLEASGRYNEQFF
D gene: TRBD2
J gene: TRBJ2-1
clone size: .
V gene: TRBV5-4

CDR3 DNA: TGCGCCAGCAGCGATTTAGCGGGAGTTGGAGATACGCAGTATTTT
CDR3 protein: CASSDLAGVGDTQYF
D gene: TRBD2
J gene: TRBJ2-3
clone size: .
V gene: TRBV5-1

CDR3 DNA: TGTGCCTGGATGACAGGGGGAAACACCGGGGAGCTGTTTTTT
CDR3 protein: CAWMTGGNTGELFF
D gene: TRBD1
J gene: TRBJ2-2
clone size: .
V gene: TRBV30

CDR3 DNA: TGTGCCAGCACAGGGCAGGTCACTGAAGCTTTCTTT
CDR3 protein: CASTGQVTEAFF
D gene: .
J gene: TRBJ1-1
clone size: .
V gene: TRBV28

CDR3 DNA: TGTGCCAGCAGTTTAGGCCGGGACAAAGGAAATCAGCCCCAGCATTTT
CDR3 protein: CASSLGRDKGNQPQHF
D gene: .
J gene: TRBJ1-5
clone size: .
V gene: TRBV27

CDR3 DNA: TGTGCCAGCAGCGTTAACAGGGGGGACTACGAGCAGTACTTC
CDR3 protein: CASSVNRGDYEQYF
D gene: TRBD1
J gene: TRBJ2-7
clone size: .
V gene: TRBV6-1

CDR3 DNA: TGCGCCAGCAGCCCGGGACAGGGGGTTAGCACAGATACGCAGTATTTT
CDR3 protein: CASSPGQGVSTDTQYF
D gene: TRBD1
J gene: TRBJ2-3
clone size: once
V gene: TRBV5-1

CDR3 DNA: TGTGCCAGCAGGGAGACAGGATCCCACTACGAGCAGTACTTC
CDR3 protein: CASRETGSHYEQYF
D gene: .
J gene: TRBJ2-7
clone size: .
V gene: TRBV6-1

CDR3 DNA: TGTGCCAGCAGTTACTCTATGGGCGACGAGCAGTACTTC
CDR3 protein: CASSYSMGDEQYF
D gene: .
J gene: TRBJ2-7
clone size: .
V gene: TRBV6-5

CDR3 DNA: TGTGCCAGCAGCCCAGGGCGACTTGCCCTGGAGACCCAGTACTTC
CDR3 protein: CASSPGRLALETQYF
D gene: .
J gene: TRBJ2-5
clone size: .
V gene: TRBV7-3

CDR3 DNA: TGTGCCACCAGCAGAGAACTGGGGGCAAGGGATACGCAGTATTTT
CDR3 protein: CATSRELGARDTQYF
D gene: .
J gene: TRBJ2-3
clone size: .
V gene: TRBV15

CDR3 DNA: TGTGCCAGTAGTATAGGGACAGTTCTCGACGAGCAGTACTTC
CDR3 protein: CASSIGTVLDEQYF
D gene: .
J gene: TRBJ2-7
clone size: .
V gene: TRBV19

CDR3 DNA: TGTGCCAGCAGCTATACCAGAAACAGGGGGCCGGGCACCGGGGAGCTGTTTTTT
CDR3 protein: CASSYTRNRGPGTGELFF
D gene: TRBD1
J gene: TRBJ2-2
clone size: .
V gene: TRBV7-8

CDR3 DNA: TGCGCCAGCAGCTTGGCGGGAGAGCCAGATACGCAGTATTTT
CDR3 protein: CASSLAGEPDTQYF
D gene: .
J gene: TRBJ2-3
clone size: .
V gene: TRBV5-1

CDR3 DNA: TGTGCCAGCAGCCCCGGACAGTCAGCTAACTATGGCTACACCTTC
CDR3 protein: CASSPGQSANYGYTF
D gene: .
J gene: TRBJ1-2
clone size: .
V gene: TRBV9

CDR3 DNA: TGTGCCAGCAGACAGACTAGCGGGAAGAACACCGGGGAGCTGTTTTTT
CDR3 protein: CASRQTSGKNTGELFF
D gene: TRBD2
J gene: TRBJ2-2
clone size: .
V gene: TRBV5-4

CDR3 DNA: TGCGCCAGCAGCTTGGTTGTTACCGGGAGGGAGACGTACGAGCAGTACTTC
CDR3 protein: CASSLVVTGRETYEQYF
D gene: TRBD2
J gene: TRBJ2-7
clone size: .
V gene: TRBV5-1